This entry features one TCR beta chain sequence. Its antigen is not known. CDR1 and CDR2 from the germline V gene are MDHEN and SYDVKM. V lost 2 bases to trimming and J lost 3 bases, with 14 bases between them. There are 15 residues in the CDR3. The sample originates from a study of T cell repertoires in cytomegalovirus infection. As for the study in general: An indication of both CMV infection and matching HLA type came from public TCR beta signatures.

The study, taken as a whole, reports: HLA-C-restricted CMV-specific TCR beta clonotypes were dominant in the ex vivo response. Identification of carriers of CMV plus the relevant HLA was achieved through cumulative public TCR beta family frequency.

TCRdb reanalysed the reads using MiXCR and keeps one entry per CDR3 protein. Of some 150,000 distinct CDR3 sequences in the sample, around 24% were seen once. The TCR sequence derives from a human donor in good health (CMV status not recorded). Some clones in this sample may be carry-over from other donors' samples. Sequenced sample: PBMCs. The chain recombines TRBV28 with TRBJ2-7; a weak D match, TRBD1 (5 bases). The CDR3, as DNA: TGTGCCAGCAGTTTAGATGGGGTACAGGACTACGAGCAGTACTTC. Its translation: CASSLDGVQDYEQYF.